The 19 T cell receptor beta chains given below trace back to one sample, sequenced in a study of cytomegalovirus exposure and HLA in healthy donors. Some clones are missing from TCRdb's copy, which holds only in-frame ones; the method was immunoSEQ multiplex PCR. The table lists roughly 180,000 clones, about 89% of them singletons. Sequenced material: PBMCs. These receptors came from a man younger than 45 in good health and CMV-seropositive.

V and J are TRBV2 and TRBJ2-5; D ambiguous. Trimming stripped 4 bases from V and 2 bases from J, with 11 bases between. The CDR3 contains 14 residues. Per the germline V gene, CDR1 is SNHLY and CDR2 is FYNNEI. The CDR3 nucleotides are TGTGCCAGCAGTGTGAGGTGGCAGCAAGAGACCCAGTACTTC. Amino acids: CASSVRWQQETQYF.

This chain joins TRBV6-4 and TRBJ1-1; 9 bases are a match to TRBD1. The trim removed 0 bases at V and 1 base at J, leaving 3 bases unmatched. Germline V gives CDR1 MRHNA, CDR2 SNTAGT. This CDR3 has 16 amino acids. The CDR3 reads CASSDSGDRANTEAFF. CDR3 DNA: TGTGCCAGCAGTGACTCCGGGGACAGGGCGAACACTGAAGCTTTCTTT.

The J gene is TRBJ2-3, the V gene TRBV27, with D unresolved. V was shortened by 3 bases and J by 6 bases, with 16 bases between the two germline ends. The V gene's germline CDR1 is MNHEY and CDR2 SMNVEV (reference sequence). The CDR3 has 15 residues. The CDR3 DNA reads TGTGCCAGCAGTTTCGCATACTTAGCAGCTGATACGCAGTATTTT. The encoded protein is CASSFAYLAADTQYF.

V is TRBV7-3 and J is TRBJ2-1, with no clear D. Trimming cost V 5 bases and J 5 bases, with 10 bases left between them. The CDR3 sequence is 13 residues long. In germline, CDR1 is SGHTA, CDR2 FQGTGA. This CDR3 reads CASSPPADNEQFF. The CDR3, as DNA: TGTGCCAGCAGCCCCCCCGCGGACAATGAGCAGTTCTTC.

The V call is TRBV5-6, the J call TRBJ1-5; D may be TRBD1 (6 bases). The CDR3 loop spans 16 amino acids. V was clipped by 2 bases and J by 3 bases, with 15 bases between them. The germline V gene encodes CDR1 SGHDT and CDR2 YYEEEE. The CDR3 DNA follows: TGTGCCAGCAGCTTACAGGGCCAACCCTTCAATCAGCCCCAGCATTTT. Its translation: CASSLQGQPFNQPQHF.

This clone was found once. The chain joins TRBV9 to TRBJ2-2; D not resolved. V lost 4 bases and J lost 4, with 17 bases in between. This CDR3 spans 16 amino acids. Looked up from germline, CDR1 is SGDLS and CDR2 is YYNGEE. The CDR3 DNA reads as TGTGCCAGCAGCTCCAGTGGGCGACAACCCACCGGGGAGCTGTTTTTT. This encodes CASSSSGRQPTGELFF.

V and J are TRBV4-1 and TRBJ2-3; D gene ambiguous. Germline V CDR1 and CDR2: MGHRA, YSYEKL. This CDR3 contains 13 residues. The germline V and J ends were trimmed by 0 bases and 6 bases, with 7 bases remaining between them. The CDR3 sequence is CASSQDRPDTQYF. In DNA, the CDR3 is TGCGCCAGCAGCCAAGATCGTCCGGATACGCAGTATTTT.

This clone was seen only once. This chain connects TRBV6-1 to TRBJ2-7; tentative D call: TRBD1 (6 bases). The CDR3 spans 18 residues. V lost 1 base and J lost 5, with 24 bases in between. The V gene's germline CDR1 is MNHNS and CDR2 SASEGT. The CDR3 region is CASSEEVPIQGYLHEQYF. In nucleotides, the CDR3 is TGTGCCAGCAGTGAAGAGGTTCCTATACAGGGTTATCTTCACGAGCAGTACTTC.

The genes are TRBV4-1 and TRBJ2-7; TRBD2 agrees at 8 bases. The germline CDR1 and CDR2 sequences are MGHRA and YSYEKL. V shed 4 bases, J shed 4 bases, and the junction held 9 bases outside the gene matches. The CDR3 is made up of 15 amino acids. CDR3 nucleotide sequence: TGCGCCAGCAGCCCCGTGGGTAGCGGGAAGTACGAGCAGTACTTC. As protein: CASSPVGSGKYEQYF.

The rearrangement uses TRBV5-1 and TRBJ1-2; no clear D gene. V lost 0 bases, J lost 2 bases, and 11 bases lay in between. Germline CDR1 SGHRS, CDR2 YFSETQ. The CDR3 has 15 residues. This CDR3 reads CASSLVWGANYGYTF. The CDR3 DNA sequence: TGCGCCAGCAGCTTGGTTTGGGGAGCGAACTATGGCTACACCTTC.

The rearrangement uses TRBV7-6 and TRBJ2-3; D remains unclear. Trimming removed 1 base at V and 4 bases at J, with 3 bases between. Germline assignment: CDR1 SGHVS and CDR2 FNYEAQ. The CDR3 contains 12 residues. CDR3: CASSLGADTQYF. DNA for the CDR3: TGTGCCAGCAGCTTAGGGGCAGATACGCAGTATTTT.

The chain links TRBV2 to TRBJ2-4; 12 bases fit TRBD1. Germline CDR1 SNHLY, CDR2 FYNNEI. This CDR3 contains 17 residues. V lost 6 bases and J lost 5; bases outside the gene matches: 11. The CDR3 DNA reads TGTGCCAGCAGGACCGGGACAGGGGGCCCAAGGGAAAACATTCAGTACTTC. Translation: CASRTGTGGPRENIQYF. Complete variable domain (other parts from reference TRBV2 and TRBJ2-4): EPEVTQTPSHQVTQMGQEVILRCVPISNHLYFYWYRQILGQKVEFLVSFYNNEISEKSEIFDDQFSVERPDGSNFTLKIRSTKLEDSAMYFCASRTGTGGPRENIQYFGAGTRLSVL.

This chain joins TRBV28 and TRBJ1-2; D unclear. Trimming shortened V by 1 base and J by 4 bases, and 19 bases separated the two germline ends. The CDR3 loop spans 17 amino acids. Germline CDR1 is MDHEN and CDR2 is SYDVKM. CDR3 in amino acids: CASSLSPTEIPLYGYTF. The CDR3 nucleotides are TGTGCCAGCAGTTTATCGCCAACGGAGATCCCCCTCTATGGCTACACCTTC.

The V and J genes are TRBV5-6 and TRBJ1-2; D is unresolved. The germline V gene has CDR1 SGHDT and CDR2 YYEEEE. The CDR3 consists of 14 residues. The V gene lost 3 bases and the J gene lost 8 bases, with 17 bases spanning the gap. CDR3 amino acids: CASSSLGPQGGYTF. The CDR3 DNA reads TGTGCCAGCAGCTCCTTGGGCCCCCAAGGAGGCTACACCTTC.

The chain recombines TRBV27 with TRBJ2-7, with a possible D match to TRBD2 (5 bases). This CDR3 has 14 residues. CDR1 MNHEY and CDR2 SMNVEV come from the germline V gene (reference sequence). Trimming stripped 3 bases from V and 5 bases from J, with 14 bases between. The CDR3, as DNA: TGTGCCAGCAGTTTGGGCGGGCCGAGTCACGAGCAGTACTTC. Translating gives CASSLGGPSHEQYF.

The rearrangement uses TRBV6-5 and TRBJ2-1; TRBD2 is a possible D gene (6 bases). With 9 bases removed from V and 0 bases from J, the gap between germline ends came to 9 bases. The length of the CDR3 is 13 residues. Germline V lookup: CDR1 MNHEY, CDR2 SVGAGI. The CDR3 coding sequence is TGTGCCAGTACTAGCCCCTCCTACAATGAGCAGTTCTTC. Translation: CASTSPSYNEQFF.

The chain recombines TRBV7-2 with TRBJ1-1; the D gene is possibly TRBD1 (5 bases). V lost 0 bases and J lost 0, with 8 bases in between. Germline V gene lookup returns CDR1 SGHTA and CDR2 FQGNSA. The CDR3 is 15 residues long. The CDR3 DNA follows: TGTGCCAGCAGCTTAGCGCAAGGGGTGAACACTGAAGCTTTCTTT. Protein: CASSLAQGVNTEAFF.

This clone was found a few times. The chain has TRBV5-1 and TRBJ1-2; D is possibly TRBD1 (5 bases). The CDR3 runs 14 residues. Per the germline V gene, CDR1 is SGHRS and CDR2 is YFSETQ. With 0 bases removed from V and 6 bases from J, the gap between germline ends came to 12 bases. The CDR3 is CASSLAGQTDGYTF. The CDR3 coding sequence is TGCGCCAGCAGCTTGGCGGGTCAGACAGATGGCTACACCTTC.

CDR3 sequence: CASSLYPGTGGSTDTQYF. The CDR3 bases are TGTGCCAGCAGTCTATACCCCGGGACCGGGGGCAGCACAGATACGCAGTATTTT. This chain joins TRBV27 and TRBJ2-3, with D possibly called TRBD1 or TRBD2 (6 bases each). This CDR3 has 18 residues. Looked up from germline, CDR1 is MNHEY and CDR2 is SMNVEV (reference sequence). Deletions cut 5 bases from V and 0 bases from J, with 21 bases between.